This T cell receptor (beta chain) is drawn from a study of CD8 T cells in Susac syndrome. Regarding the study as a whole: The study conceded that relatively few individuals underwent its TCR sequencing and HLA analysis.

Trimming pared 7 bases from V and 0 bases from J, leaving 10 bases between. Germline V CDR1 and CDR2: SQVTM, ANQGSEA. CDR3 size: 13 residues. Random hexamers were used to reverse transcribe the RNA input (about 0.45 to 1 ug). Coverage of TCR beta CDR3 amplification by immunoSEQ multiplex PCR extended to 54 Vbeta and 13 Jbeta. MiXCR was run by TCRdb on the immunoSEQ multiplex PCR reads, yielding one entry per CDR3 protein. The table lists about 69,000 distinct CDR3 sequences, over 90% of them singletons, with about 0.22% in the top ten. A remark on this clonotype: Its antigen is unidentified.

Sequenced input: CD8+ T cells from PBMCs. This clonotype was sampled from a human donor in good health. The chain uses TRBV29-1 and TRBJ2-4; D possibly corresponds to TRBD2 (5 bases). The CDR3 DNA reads TGCAGCGGTGTACTAGTAGCCAAAAACATTCAGTACTTC. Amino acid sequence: CSGVLVAKNIQYF.